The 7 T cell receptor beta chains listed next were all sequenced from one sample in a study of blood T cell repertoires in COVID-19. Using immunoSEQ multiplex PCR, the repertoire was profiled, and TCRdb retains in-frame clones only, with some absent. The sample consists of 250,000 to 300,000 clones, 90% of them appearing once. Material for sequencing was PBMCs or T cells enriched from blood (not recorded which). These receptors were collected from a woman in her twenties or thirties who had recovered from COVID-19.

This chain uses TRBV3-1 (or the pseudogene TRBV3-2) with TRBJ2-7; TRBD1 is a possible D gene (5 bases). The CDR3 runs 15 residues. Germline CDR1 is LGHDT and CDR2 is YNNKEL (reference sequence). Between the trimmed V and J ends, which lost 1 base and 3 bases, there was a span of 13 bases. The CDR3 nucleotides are TGTGCCAGCAGCCAAGCTCAGGGTGGCTACTACGAGCAGTACTTC. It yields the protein CASSQAQGGYYEQYF.

DNA for the CDR3: TGCAGCGTTGAAGTATGGGCGCGGGAGGGCTTCGGGGAGCAGTACTTC. Protein product: CSVEVWAREGFGEQYF. The chain recombines TRBV29-1 with TRBJ2-7; 9 bases are shared with TRBD2. The CDR3 totals 16 residues. Trimming at V came to 1 base and at J to 7 bases, leaving 14 bases not matched to a gene. Germline CDR1 SQVTM, CDR2 ANQGSEA.

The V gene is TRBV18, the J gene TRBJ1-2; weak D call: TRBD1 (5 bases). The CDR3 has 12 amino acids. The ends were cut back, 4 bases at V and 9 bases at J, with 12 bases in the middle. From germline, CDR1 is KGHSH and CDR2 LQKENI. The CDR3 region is CASSRGEGSYTF. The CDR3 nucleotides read TGTGCCAGCTCACGGGGCGAAGGTAGCTACACCTTC.

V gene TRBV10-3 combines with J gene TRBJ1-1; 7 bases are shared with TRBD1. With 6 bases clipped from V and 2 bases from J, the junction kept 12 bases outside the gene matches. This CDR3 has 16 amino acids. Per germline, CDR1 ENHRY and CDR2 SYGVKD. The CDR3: CAIRDTGVGLNTEAFF. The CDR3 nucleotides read TGTGCCATCAGGGACACAGGGGTTGGGCTCAACACTGAAGCTTTCTTT.

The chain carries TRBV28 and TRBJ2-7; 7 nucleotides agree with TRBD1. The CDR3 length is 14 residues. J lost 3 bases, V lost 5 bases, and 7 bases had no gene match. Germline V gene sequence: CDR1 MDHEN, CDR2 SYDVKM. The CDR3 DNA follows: TGTGCCAGCAGTCTTGGACAGGCCTTCTACGAGCAGTACTTC. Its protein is CASSLGQAFYEQYF.

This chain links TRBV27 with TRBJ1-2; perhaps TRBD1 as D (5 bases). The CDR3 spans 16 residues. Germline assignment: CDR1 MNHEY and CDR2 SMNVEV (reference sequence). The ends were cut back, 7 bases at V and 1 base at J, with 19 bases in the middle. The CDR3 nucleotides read TGTGCCAGCACCCGACAGCCTGCGATGTTTAACTATGGCTACACCTTC. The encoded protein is CASTRQPAMFNYGYTF.

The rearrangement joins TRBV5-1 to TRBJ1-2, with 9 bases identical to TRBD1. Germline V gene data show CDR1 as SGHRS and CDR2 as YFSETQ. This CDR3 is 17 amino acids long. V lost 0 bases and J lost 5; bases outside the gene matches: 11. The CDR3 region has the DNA TGCGCCAGCAGCTTGGGAGCCGGGACAGGGTATACATATGGCTACACCTTC. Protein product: CASSLGAGTGYTYGYTF.